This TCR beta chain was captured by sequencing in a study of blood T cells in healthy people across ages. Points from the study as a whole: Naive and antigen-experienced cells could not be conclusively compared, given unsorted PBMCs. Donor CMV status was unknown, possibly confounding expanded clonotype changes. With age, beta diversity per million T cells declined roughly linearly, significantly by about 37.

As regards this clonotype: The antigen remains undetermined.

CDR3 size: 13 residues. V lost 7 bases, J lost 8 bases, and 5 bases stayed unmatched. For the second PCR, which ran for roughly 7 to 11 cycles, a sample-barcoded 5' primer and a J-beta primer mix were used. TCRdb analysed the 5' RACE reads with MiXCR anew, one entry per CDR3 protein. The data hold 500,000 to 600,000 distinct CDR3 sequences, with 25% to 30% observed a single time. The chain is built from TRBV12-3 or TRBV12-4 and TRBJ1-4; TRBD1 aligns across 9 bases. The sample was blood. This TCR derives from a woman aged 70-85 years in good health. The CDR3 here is CASTRDRAEKLFF. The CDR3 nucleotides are TGTGCCAGCACCCGGGACAGGGCGGAAAAACTGTTTTTT.